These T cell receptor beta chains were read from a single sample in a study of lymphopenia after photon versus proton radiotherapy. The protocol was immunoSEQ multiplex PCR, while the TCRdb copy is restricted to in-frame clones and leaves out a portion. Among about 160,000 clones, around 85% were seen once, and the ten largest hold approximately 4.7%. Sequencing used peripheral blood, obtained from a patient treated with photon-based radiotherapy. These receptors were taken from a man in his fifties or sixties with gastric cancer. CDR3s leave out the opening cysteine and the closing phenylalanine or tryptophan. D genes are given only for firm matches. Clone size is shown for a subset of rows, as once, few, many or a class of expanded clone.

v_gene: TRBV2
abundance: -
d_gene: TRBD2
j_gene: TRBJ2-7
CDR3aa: ASGLAAEWLSSYEQY

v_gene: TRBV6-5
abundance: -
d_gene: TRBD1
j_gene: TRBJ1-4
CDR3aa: ASSRQDRGHEKLF

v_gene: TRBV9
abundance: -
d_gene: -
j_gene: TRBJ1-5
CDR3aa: ASSAAGTANQPQH

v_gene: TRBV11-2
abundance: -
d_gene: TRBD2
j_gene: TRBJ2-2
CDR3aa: ASRPPGRGGTGELF

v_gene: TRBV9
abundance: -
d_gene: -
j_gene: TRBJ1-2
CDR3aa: ASSPRGAANYGYT

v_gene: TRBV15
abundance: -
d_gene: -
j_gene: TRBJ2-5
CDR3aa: ATQKEETQY

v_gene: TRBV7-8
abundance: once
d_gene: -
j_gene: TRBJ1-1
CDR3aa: ASSLRHNTEAF

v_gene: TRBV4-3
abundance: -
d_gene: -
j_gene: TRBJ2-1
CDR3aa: ASSQDRDTPSSYNEQF

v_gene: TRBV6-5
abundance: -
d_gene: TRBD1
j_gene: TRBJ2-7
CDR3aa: ASLPGQGSSEQY

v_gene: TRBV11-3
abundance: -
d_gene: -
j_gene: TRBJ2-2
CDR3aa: ASAGAHGELF

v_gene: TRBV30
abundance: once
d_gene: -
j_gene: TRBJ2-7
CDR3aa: AWRRTPAYEQY

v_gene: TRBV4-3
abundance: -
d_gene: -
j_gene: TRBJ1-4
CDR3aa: ASSVQRYNEKLF

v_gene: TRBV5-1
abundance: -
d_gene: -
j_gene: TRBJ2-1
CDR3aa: ASSSRLGYNEQF

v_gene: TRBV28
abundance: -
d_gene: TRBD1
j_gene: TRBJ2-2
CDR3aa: ASSTQGATPGTGELF

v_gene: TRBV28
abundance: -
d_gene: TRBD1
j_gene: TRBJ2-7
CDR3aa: ASSTRGTGAYEQY

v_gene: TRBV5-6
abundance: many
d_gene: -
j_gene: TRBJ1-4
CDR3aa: ASSFLGRGANEKLF

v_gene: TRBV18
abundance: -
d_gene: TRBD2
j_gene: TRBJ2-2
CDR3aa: ASSPSTSGRNTGELF

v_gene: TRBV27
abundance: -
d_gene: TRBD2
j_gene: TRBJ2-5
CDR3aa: ASRGAGTSFETQY

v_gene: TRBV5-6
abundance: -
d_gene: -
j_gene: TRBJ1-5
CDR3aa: ASSLGNQPQH